The 26 T cell receptor beta chains below were found in one sample sequenced in a study of cytomegalovirus exposure and HLA in healthy donors. The PCR ran on 60 Vbeta and 13 Jbeta primers. Assay used: immunoSEQ multiplex PCR; TCRdb lists only in-frame clones, some missing. Of approximately 210,000 clones listed, 79% are singletons. Sequenced sample: PBMCs. These receptors were taken from a woman aged 50 to 65 in good health and CMV-seronegative.

J is TRBJ1-2 and V is TRBV28, with D perhaps matching TRBD1 (5 bases). From germline, CDR1 is MDHEN and CDR2 SYDVKM. Trimming left V 4 bases short and J 6 bases short, with 9 bases between. The CDR3 extends over 12 amino acids. DNA for the CDR3: TGTGCCAGCAGTTCCGTAGGGGATGGCTACACCTTC. Translated, it gives CASSSVGDGYTF.

The chain carries TRBV7-8 and TRBJ2-7; the D gene is possibly TRBD1 (7 bases). The CDR3 length is 17 residues. Germline-derived CDR1 and CDR2 are SGHVS and FQNEAQ. V lost 1 base and J 4 bases, leaving 20 bases between the germline ends. The CDR3 coding sequence is TGTGCCAGCAGCTTAGGTCCAGGGTCCAGGGGGGATTACGAGCAGTACTTC. This codes for CASSLGPGSRGDYEQYF.

This chain links TRBV6-6 with TRBJ2-3; TRBD2 aligns across 8 bases. Germline-derived CDR1 and CDR2 are MNHNY and SVGAGI (reference sequence). Losses at the gene ends were 7 bases for V and 2 bases for J; bases not matched to a gene: 2. The CDR3 consists of 13 residues. The CDR3 is CASKRGNTDTQYF. The CDR3 coding sequence is TGTGCCAGCAAGCGGGGGAACACAGATACGCAGTATTTT.

The chain is built from TRBV11-1 and TRBJ1-1, with unresolved D. V lost 1 base and J 0 bases, leaving 6 bases between the germline ends. Per germline, CDR1 SGHAT and CDR2 FQDESV (reference sequence). CDR3 length: 14 amino acids. The CDR3 loop is CASSLGRVNTEAFF. CDR3 sequence (DNA): TGTGCCAGCAGCTTAGGACGGGTGAACACTGAAGCTTTCTTT. The whole variable domain, filled in from reference TRBV11-1 and TRBJ1-1, reads EAEVAQSPRYKITEKSQAVAFWCDPISGHATLYWYRQILGQGPELLVQFQDESVVDDSQLPKDRFSAERLKGVDSTLKIQPAELGDSAMYLCASSLGRVNTEAFFGQGTRLTVV.

This clone turned up a few times. This sequence joins TRBV6-5 and TRBJ2-2; 9 bases are shared with TRBD2. Trimming took 6 bases from V and 4 from J; bases not matched to a gene: 3. The CDR3 spans 14 residues. CDR1 and CDR2 from the germline V gene are MNHEY and SVGAGI. The CDR3 sequence is CASRRLAATGELFF. In DNA, the CDR3 is TGTGCCAGCAGAAGACTAGCGGCCACCGGGGAGCTGTTTTTT.

This chain connects TRBV9 to TRBJ2-2; D uncertain. The germline CDR1 and CDR2 sequences are SGDLS and YYNGEE. This CDR3 contains 14 residues. Trimming took off 0 bases at V and 3 bases at J, with 6 bases between the two ends. In nucleotides, the CDR3 is TGTGCCAGCAGCGTAGGAGTGGACACCGGGGAGCTGTTTTTT. Protein: CASSVGVDTGELFF. Full variable domain (remainder filled in from reference TRBV9 and TRBJ2-2): DSGVTQTPKHLITATGQRVTLRCSPRSGDLSVYWYQQSLDQGLQFLIQYYNGEERAKGNILERFSAQQFPDLHSELNLSSLELGDSALYFCASSVGVDTGELFFGEGSRLTVL.

This clone appeared once. J is TRBJ2-7 and V is TRBV7-3, with 7 bases fitting TRBD2. J lost 7 bases, V lost 5 bases, and 14 bases had no gene match. The CDR3 sequence is 15 residues long. Germline values: CDR1 SGHTA, CDR2 FQGTGA. CDR3 sequence: CASSRTLAAREEQYF. CDR3 DNA: TGTGCCAGCAGCCGGACCCTAGCGGCCCGGGAGGAGCAGTACTTC.

The chain joins TRBV9 to TRBJ2-7, with D possibly matching TRBD1 (5 bases). This CDR3 has 14 residues. Per germline, CDR1 SGDLS and CDR2 YYNGEE. V was clipped by 3 bases and J by 2 bases, with 12 bases between them. CDR3 coding DNA: TGTGCCAGCAGCGCTACAGGTGCTACCTACGAGCAGTACTTC. It translates to CASSATGATYEQYF.

This clone was detected only a few times. The chain employs TRBV5-1 and TRBJ2-7; 11 bases fit TRBD1. V gave up 7 bases and J gave up 6 bases; unmatched junction bases: 12. The CDR3 sequence is 15 residues long. Germline V lookup: CDR1 SGHRS, CDR2 YFSETQ. The DNA of the CDR3 is TGCGCCAGCTCGATTCCCGGGACAGGGGGGGCCGAGCAGTACTTC. This encodes CASSIPGTGGAEQYF. Variable domain in full (rest from reference TRBV5-1 and TRBJ2-7): KAGVTQTPRYLIKTRGQQVTLSCSPISGHRSVSWYQQTPGQGLQFLFEYFSETQRNKGNFPGRFSGRQFSNSRSEMNVSTLELGDSALYLCASSIPGTGGAEQYFGPGTRLTVT.

The rearrangement links TRBV21-1 to TRBJ2-7; no DNA check was done on the table's D call, TRBD2. TRBV21-1 is a documented pseudogene. The CDR3 extends over 18 amino acids. CDR3 DNA: TGTGCCAGCAGCAAATTTCGAAAACAGCAGCGGGAGGGTTACGAGCAGTACTTC. It translates to CASSKFRKQQREGYEQYF.

The gene calls are TRBV7-2 and TRBJ2-3; 9 positions agree with TRBD2. The CDR3 covers 19 residues. Losses at the gene ends were 1 base for V and 0 bases for J; bases not matched to a gene: 11. Germline values: CDR1 SGHTA, CDR2 FQGNSA. CDR3 in DNA: TGTGCCAGCAGCTTAGGTTTGCGGGGGGGCCTTACTAGCACAGATACGCAGTATTTT. Residues: CASSLGLRGGLTSTDTQYF.

This clone was recorded once. CDR3 residues: CASSPRLVGSSSYNEQFF. CDR3 nucleotide sequence: TGTGCCAGCAGCCCCAGACTAGTGGGTTCGAGCTCCTACAATGAGCAGTTCTTC. The J gene is TRBJ2-1, the V gene TRBV11-2; D is possibly TRBD2 (6 bases). The CDR3 is 18 residues long. V shed 5 bases and J shed 0 bases, with 20 bases lying between them. Germline CDR1 SGHAT, CDR2 FQNNGV.

Of note for this clone: In the same sample, other DNA sequences code for this CDR3. The chain has TRBV2 and TRBJ1-2; D is uncertain. CDR1 SNHLY and CDR2 FYNNEI come from the germline V gene. With 3 bases removed from V and 6 bases from J, the gap between germline ends came to 5 bases. The CDR3 spans 11 residues. CDR3 region: CASSERDGYTF. CDR3 DNA: TGTGCCAGCAGTGAGCGGGATGGCTACACCTTC.

V is TRBV19 and J is TRBJ1-1; TRBD1 might be the D (5 bases). This CDR3 comprises 13 residues. Trimming pared 5 bases from V and 0 bases from J, leaving 7 bases between. Germline V gives CDR1 LNHDA, CDR2 SQIVND (reference sequence). CDR3 nucleotide sequence: TGTGCCAGTAGTGACAGCATGAACACTGAAGCTTTCTTT. It yields the protein CASSDSMNTEAFF.

V is TRBV23-1 and J is TRBJ2-3, with 7 bases lining up with TRBD2. TRBV23-1 is identified as an open reading frame with a role that is uncertain. The CDR3 length is 20 residues. V dropped 0 bases and J dropped 4; count of bases not matched to a gene: 19. The CDR3 DNA sequence: TGCGCCAGCAGTCAATCGAAGGGGTTTTTTGGCGGGAGTGAGTCAGATACGCAGTATTTT. This encodes CASSQSKGFFGGSESDTQYF.

This chain uses TRBV21-1 with TRBJ1-5; the table assigns TRBD1, which was not confirmed against the DNA. TRBV21-1 is recorded as a pseudogene. The length of the CDR3 is 17 residues. CDR3 sequence reads: CASSKKPGQSSNQPQHF. The CDR3 DNA is TGTGCCAGCAGCAAAAAACCGGGACAGTCCAGCAATCAGCCCCAGCATTTT.

The V gene is TRBV9, the J gene TRBJ1-4; TRBD1 might be the D (5 bases). Germline V gene lookup returns CDR1 SGDLS and CDR2 YYNGEE. V lost 5 bases to trimming and J lost 8 bases, with 10 bases between them. The CDR3 sequence is 12 residues long. CDR3 DNA: TGTGCCAGCAGGGGGCCAGGGGAAAAACTGTTTTTT. This gives the protein CASRGPGEKLFF.

V gene TRBV7-9 combines with J gene TRBJ2-7; TRBD1 is a possible D gene (6 bases). This CDR3 has 14 residues. Trimming pared 5 bases from V and 0 bases from J, leaving 11 bases between. The germline gives CDR1 SEHNR, CDR2 FQNEAQ (reference sequence). In nucleotides, the CDR3 is TGTGCCAGCAGCCAAGGGGGAAGCTCCTACGAGCAGTACTTC. Translation gives CASSQGGSSYEQYF. Combining the CDR3 with reference TRBV7-9 and TRBJ2-7 gives the whole variable domain DTGVSQNPRHKITKRGQNVTFRCDPISEHNRLYWYRQTLGQGPEFLTYFQNEAQLEKSRLLSDRFSAERPKGSFSTLEIQRTEQGDSAMYLCASSQGGSSYEQYFGPGTRLTVT.

This chain links TRBV6-5 with TRBJ2-5, with D tentatively TRBD1 (5 bases). V was pared by 5 bases and J by 2 bases, with 12 bases between. The germline CDR1 and CDR2 sequences are MNHEY and SVGAGI. The CDR3 is 14 amino acids. CDR3 protein: CASSRRGNQETQYF. The CDR3 nucleotides are TGTGCCAGCAGTCGAAGGGGAAATCAAGAGACCCAGTACTTC.

This chain joins TRBV14 and TRBJ2-7; a weak D match, TRBD2 (7 bases). The V and J ends lost 5 bases and 2 bases respectively, with 13 bases between them. The CDR3 consists of 14 residues. Germline CDR1 and CDR2: SGHDN and FVKESK. The CDR3 region is CASSWGGPTYEQYF. The CDR3 bases are TGTGCCAGCAGCTGGGGGGGGCCCACCTACGAGCAGTACTTC. Filled out from reference TRBV14 and TRBJ2-7, the complete variable domain reads EAGVTQFPSHSVIEKGQTVTLRCDPISGHDNLYWYRRVMGKEIKFLLHFVKESKQDESGMPNNRFLAERTGGTYSTLKVQPAELEDSGVYFCASSWGGPTYEQYFGPGTRLTVT.

This sequence joins TRBV7-9 and TRBJ2-1; D might be TRBD1 (6 bases). CDR1 is SEHNR and CDR2 is FQNEAQ in the germline V gene (reference sequence). CDR3 length: 14 residues. The V end was cut by 4 bases, the J end by 5 bases, with 12 bases between. The CDR3 protein is CASSSGTLNNEQFF. CDR3 nucleotides: TGTGCCAGCAGCTCCGGGACACTTAACAATGAGCAGTTCTTC.

The rearrangement links TRBV18 to TRBJ2-4; D unresolved. Trimming cost V 0 bases and J 6 bases, with 9 bases left between them. The V gene's germline CDR1 is KGHSH and CDR2 LQKENI. This CDR3 is 14 amino acids long. The chain's CDR3 is CASSPPSLGNIQYF. DNA of the CDR3: TGTGCCAGCTCACCACCCTCGCTAGGAAACATTCAGTACTTC.

This clone has just one count. The rearrangement uses TRBV29-1 and TRBJ1-1; TRBD1 might be the D (6 bases). The CDR3 length is 12 residues. The V gene's germline CDR1 is SQVTM and CDR2 ANQGSEA. The CDR3 loop reads CSVTGENTEAFF. The CDR3, as DNA: TGCTCAGTGACAGGCGAAAACACTGAAGCTTTCTTT.

The chain has TRBV7-2 and TRBJ1-2; D remains ambiguous. CDR1 and CDR2 (germline): SGHTA, FQGNSA. The CDR3 runs to 14 residues. Deletions cut 2 bases from V and 4 bases from J, with 11 bases between. The CDR3 spells CASSLSQASYGYTF. Written as DNA, the CDR3 is TGTGCCAGCAGCTTATCGCAGGCGAGCTATGGCTACACCTTC.

The rearrangement joins TRBV10-3 to TRBJ1-6; D is possibly TRBD1 (6 bases). The CDR3 spans 14 residues. V shed 4 bases and J shed 7 bases, with 11 bases lying between them. Germline lookup yields CDR1 ENHRY and CDR2 SYGVKD. The CDR3 reads CAISAQTGNSPLHF. The DNA for the CDR3 is TGTGCCATCAGTGCACAAACAGGGAATTCACCCCTCCACTTT.

The V and J genes are TRBV6-1 and TRBJ2-7; 7 nucleotides line up with TRBD1. The CDR3 spans 14 residues. V lost 2 bases to trimming and J lost 1 base; unmatched junction nucleotides: 2. Germline lookup yields CDR1 MNHNS and CDR2 SASEGT. The CDR3 bases are TGTGCCAGCAGTGAACGGGGACAGTCCTACGAGCAGTACTTC. Translating it yields CASSERGQSYEQYF.